This TCR beta chain was found in a study of Ad26.COV2.S vaccination and SARS-CoV-2 variants. Turning to the study itself: The trial was COV1001 and the donor's arm was Ad26.COV2.S. Study-level findings and limits: Measures of TCR breadth and depth may have fallen short of total T cell responses. Breadth measured for non-spike TCRs was similar across vaccine and placebo recipients.

Specified treatment: around 19 received Ad26.COV2.S at low or high dose, single or two shots; roughly 5 received placebo; per-sample allocation not given. Specimen acquisition occurred on day 63 following the initial vaccine or placebo injection. About this clone: Its matching antigen is unknown.

The CDR3 runs to 18 residues. Germline CDR1 reads LNHDA; CDR2 reads SQIVND (reference sequence). Trimming removed 5 bases from V and 2 bases from J, with 23 bases in between. The repertoire was sequenced with immunoSEQ multiplex PCR; TCRdb's copy has only in-frame clones and lacks some. The table has under 550,000 clones, around 90% seen once. This TCR was sampled from a person between 18 and 65 years old who received the Ad26.COV2.S COVID-19 vaccine or a placebo. This chain joins TRBV19 and TRBJ2-3; D might be TRBD1 or TRBD2, each matching 5 bases. This specimen consisted of peripheral blood, obtained in a trial of Ad26.COV2.S vaccine versus placebo. The DNA for the CDR3 is TGTGCCAGTAGTCCCTCAGATCAGGCTAGCAGGGACACAGATACGCAGTATTTT. Its protein product is CASSPSDQASRDTDTQYF.